This T cell receptor beta chain was obtained from a study of cytotoxic CD8 clonotypes in ibrutinib-treated CLL. Background on the study: Included were 11 relapsed/refractory and about 15 treatment-naive patients, of whom some 17 were IGHV unmutated. Mean values per sample were around 270,000 productive templates and under 100,000 productive rearrangements. Study-level points and caveats: Upon ibrutinib response clonality rose, and upon progression it fell back toward baseline. Public clonotypes were seen rarely and were contracted or stable on treatment.

As concerns this clone: Its antigen remains unidentified.

V was shortened by 2 bases and J by 0 bases, with 4 bases between the two germline ends. The V gene's germline CDR1 is SGHTA and CDR2 FQGNSA. The CDR3 covers 13 residues. The table came from immunoSEQ multiplex PCR; TCRdb's copy has only in-frame clones and leaves some out. The table records some 130,000 clones, 80% to 90% of them present only once. This sequence joins TRBV7-2 and TRBJ1-1; no firm D call. The clonotype originates from a human donor with chronic lymphocytic leukemia. Sequenced material: PBMCs, taken after 24 months of ibrutinib treatment. CDR3 nucleotide sequence: TGTGCCAGCAGCTTAATCCTGAACACTGAAGCTTTCTTT. It codes for CASSLILNTEAFF. Supplemented by reference TRBV7-2 and TRBJ1-1, the full variable domain reads GAGVSQSPSNKVTEKGKDVELRCDPISGHTALYWYRQSLGQGLEFLIYFQGNSAPDKSGLPSDRFSAERTGGSVSTLTIQRTQQEDSAVYLCASSLILNTEAFFGQGTRLTVV.